This record looks at one T cell receptor beta chain sequence and its context. This clonotype was seen ten or more times. No cognate antigen has been identified for it. One base away there is no much larger clone; base qualities are not given. From cysteine to phenylalanine, the CDR3 is 13 amino acids long. Only CDR3 DNA is held: 39 bases, read in frame from base 1. CDR1 and CDR2 are drawn from the germline V gene: WSHSY, SAAADI. V is shortened by 7 bases, J by 5 bases, and the region joining them spans 14 bases. This entry belongs to a study of early T cells in non-severe SARS-CoV-2 infection (dated by TCRdb to about 2021). Regarding the complete study: Because TCR sequencing was done on bulk RNA from unsorted whole blood, the alpha and beta chains could not be paired.

Summary of the overall study and its limitations: VDJdb matching was skewed toward anti-spike CD8 responses, so virus-specific expansions were likely underestimated and private and CD4 specificities were missed.

The library was built by means of 5' RACE. Sequencing instrument: NextSeq 500. In the TCR library protocol, unique molecular identifiers were attached to individual cDNA molecules to correct for PCR bias and sequencing error. Both TCR alpha and beta chains were sequenced, and tight co-correlation was observed between alpha and beta sequence abundances in each sample. Turning to the authors' computational methods: Decombinator V4 was used to annotate the V gene, J gene and CDR3 of the TCR sequences. TCRs were defined as expanded if a significant change between any two time points was detected under a Poisson model with p below 0.0001. Abundances of TCRs were expressed as counts per million after normalisation to the total number of TCRs sequenced in each sample. TRAV1-2 paired with TRAJ12, TRAJ20 or TRAJ33 defined MAIT TCRs, while TRAV10 paired with TRAJ18 defined iNKT TCRs. VDJdb, accessed on 1 November 2021, was searched for TCRs annotated for CMV, EBV and SARS-CoV-2, and TCRs annotated for more than one antigen were excluded. TCRdb ran its own pipeline on the public reads, namely fastp trimming at Q25 and MiXCR clone calling, and kept in-frame beta chains. Identical CDR3 proteins give one entry, which carries the most common genes and DNA. Clone size and V and J calls follow TCRdb, not the original study. The sample table records tens of thousands of distinct CDR3 sequences; around 15% of these occur just once. Approximately 3.3% of the sample is taken by the ten largest.

This was a case-control study nested in a cohort of healthcare workers in London, UK, who had nasopharyngeal swab PCR tests and blood samples taken every week. Healthcare workers were recruited during the week of the UK lockdown, between 23 and 31 March 2020, and followed weekly for up to roughly 15 weeks. The sample taken for sequencing was whole blood. The chain was built from TRBV10-2 and TRBJ1-2, with the D gene not clear enough to name. The TCR comes from an adult who was a healthcare worker with PCR-confirmed SARS-CoV-2 infection or an uninfected control (not recorded which). The DNA sequence reads TGCGCCAGCACCCCCCCCCGGGGATATGGCTACACCTTC. Its translation reads: CASTPPRGYGYTF.